This T cell receptor (beta chain) was obtained from a study of T cell repertoires in aging, cancer and after chemotherapy. Overall study context: Six age groups, ranging from 30 or younger to 70 or older, included the donors. The study, taken as a whole, reports: Compared with age-matched healthy donors, untreated hematological or solid cancer patients showed higher blood TCR clonality. Immunological memory after chemotherapy cannot be judged from the repertoire data.

This clonotype was found a few times. What it binds is not known. TRB rearrangements spanning V, D and J were amplified using mixed TRB-A/B primers. TCRdb re-analysed the multiplex PCR reads in MiXCR, keeping a single row per CDR3 protein. The table has approximately 13,000 distinct CDR3 sequences, roughly 28% seen once; the top ten hold less than 3%. The template was genomic DNA from peripheral blood, not RNA. The material sequenced was blood. The receptor comes from a human donor in good health.

In DNA, the CDR3 is TGCAGTGCTAGAGAGGAAGGGGGGAACTATGGCTACACCTTC. Encoded protein: CSAREEGGNYGYTF. The chain joins TRBV20-1 to TRBJ1-2, with D possibly TRBD1 on 6 matching bases. V lost 0 bases to trimming and J lost 2 bases, with 10 bases between them. Germline-derived CDR1 and CDR2 are DFQATT and SNEGSKA (reference sequence). The CDR3 has 14 amino acids.